The 8 T cell receptor beta chains listed next were all sequenced from one sample in a study of beta chain features in type 1 diabetes (dated 2018 in TCRdb). These receptors lack a known antigen. What the research found in general, with its limitations: Type 1 diabetes patients showed a moderate but significant shortening of TCRB CDR3 length in all four CD4+ subsets.

Library creation used the immunoSEQ multiplex PCR assay. All of the isolated RNA was reverse transcribed with the High Capacity cDNA Reverse Transcription Kit, so expressed TCRB transcripts were sequenced. The table was pulled from immuneACCESS by TCRdb, which kept in-frame rearrangements only. Such tables lose some clones; where checked, under half of the loss comes from unresolved V genes, and the rest has no known cause. This sample lists approximately 360,000 clones; roughly 12% were detected once. The ten largest clones represent roughly 0.0097% of the sample. Sequencing was performed on naive CD4+ T cells from blood. What this sample's cell subset or site label stands for: true naive CD4+ T cells. All receptors come from a woman aged 18-29 years with type 1 diabetes.

V is TRBV4-1 and J is TRBJ2-1; TRBD2 matches at 11 bases. Germline V gene sequence: CDR1 MGHRA, CDR2 YSYEKL. The CDR3 has 18 residues. V dropped 3 bases and J dropped 7; count of bases not matched to a gene: 14. As DNA, the CDR3 is TGCGCCAGCAGCCACCCGGGACTAGCGGCCCCTCTTCGGAATGAGCAGTTCTTC. Its translation: CASSHPGLAAPLRNEQFF.

There are a few counts of this clone. Additional DNA sequences in this sample encode the identical CDR3. This chain connects TRBV18 to TRBJ2-1; 7 nucleotides match TRBD1. J was trimmed by 5 bases and V by 0 bases; bases with no gene match: 4. CDR1 is KGHSH and CDR2 is LQKENI in the germline V gene. The CDR3 is 15 residues long. CDR3 sequence (DNA): TGTGCCAGCTCACCACCGGGGACAGAGAACAATGAGCAGTTCTTC. Translation gives CASSPPGTENNEQFF.

The gene calls are TRBV5-1 and TRBJ2-7; no clear D. Per germline, CDR1 SGHRS and CDR2 YFSETQ. V was pared by 0 bases and J by 3 bases, with 13 bases between. CDR3 size: 15 residues. This chain's CDR3 is CASSLVPDGYYEQYF. CDR3 coding DNA: TGCGCCAGCAGCTTGGTCCCCGACGGGTACTACGAGCAGTACTTC.

This clone was detected only a few times. The chain joins TRBV18 to TRBJ2-7; D possibly corresponds to TRBD1 (5 bases). This CDR3 spans 13 amino acids. Germline CDR1 reads KGHSH; CDR2 reads LQKENI. V was shortened by 2 bases and J by 6 bases, with 11 bases between the two germline ends. CDR3 DNA: TGTGCCAGCTCACCAATGGGGCAGCGCGAGCAGTACTTC. Encoded protein: CASSPMGQREQYF.

The V call is TRBV5-6, the J call TRBJ2-6, with 8 bases aligning to TRBD1. This CDR3 is built from 17 residues. V lost 7 bases, J lost 0 bases, and 9 bases stayed unmatched. Germline V gene data show CDR1 as SGHDT and CDR2 as YYEEEE. CDR3 in amino acids: CASRNRGWSSGANVLTF. The CDR3 DNA sequence: TGTGCCAGCCGGAACAGGGGGTGGAGCTCTGGGGCCAACGTCCTGACTTTC.

This clone has more than one count but fewer than ten. This chain uses TRBV7-2 with TRBJ2-1; possibly TRBD1 for D (7 bases). CDR1 is SGHTA, CDR2 FQGNSA, per germline. The V end was cut by 5 bases, the J end by 8 bases, with 16 bases between. The CDR3 sequence is 14 residues long. CDR3 DNA sequence: TGTGCCAGCAGCCCCCAGGGGGGTGGCTATGAGCAGTTCTTC. Translating it yields CASSPQGGGYEQFF.

This chain connects TRBV28 to TRBJ2-7, with 10 bases fitting TRBD1. V shed 4 bases and J 1 base; nucleotides not matched to a gene: 7. The germline gives CDR1 MDHEN, CDR2 SYDVKM. This CDR3 region has 16 residues. The chain's CDR3 is CASSSRPGQGSYEQYF. Written as DNA, the CDR3 is TGTGCCAGCAGTTCGCGTCCGGGACAGGGGTCCTACGAGCAGTACTTC.

The chain is built from TRBV4-3 and TRBJ1-1; D remains ambiguous. Germline CDR1 is LGHNA and CDR2 is YSLEER. The CDR3 length is 17 residues. Trimming removed 0 bases at V and 0 bases at J, with 14 bases between. CDR3 loop: CASSQDMVRSLNTEAFF. The CDR3 nucleotides read TGCGCCAGCAGCCAAGATATGGTCCGCAGTTTGAACACTGAAGCTTTCTTT.